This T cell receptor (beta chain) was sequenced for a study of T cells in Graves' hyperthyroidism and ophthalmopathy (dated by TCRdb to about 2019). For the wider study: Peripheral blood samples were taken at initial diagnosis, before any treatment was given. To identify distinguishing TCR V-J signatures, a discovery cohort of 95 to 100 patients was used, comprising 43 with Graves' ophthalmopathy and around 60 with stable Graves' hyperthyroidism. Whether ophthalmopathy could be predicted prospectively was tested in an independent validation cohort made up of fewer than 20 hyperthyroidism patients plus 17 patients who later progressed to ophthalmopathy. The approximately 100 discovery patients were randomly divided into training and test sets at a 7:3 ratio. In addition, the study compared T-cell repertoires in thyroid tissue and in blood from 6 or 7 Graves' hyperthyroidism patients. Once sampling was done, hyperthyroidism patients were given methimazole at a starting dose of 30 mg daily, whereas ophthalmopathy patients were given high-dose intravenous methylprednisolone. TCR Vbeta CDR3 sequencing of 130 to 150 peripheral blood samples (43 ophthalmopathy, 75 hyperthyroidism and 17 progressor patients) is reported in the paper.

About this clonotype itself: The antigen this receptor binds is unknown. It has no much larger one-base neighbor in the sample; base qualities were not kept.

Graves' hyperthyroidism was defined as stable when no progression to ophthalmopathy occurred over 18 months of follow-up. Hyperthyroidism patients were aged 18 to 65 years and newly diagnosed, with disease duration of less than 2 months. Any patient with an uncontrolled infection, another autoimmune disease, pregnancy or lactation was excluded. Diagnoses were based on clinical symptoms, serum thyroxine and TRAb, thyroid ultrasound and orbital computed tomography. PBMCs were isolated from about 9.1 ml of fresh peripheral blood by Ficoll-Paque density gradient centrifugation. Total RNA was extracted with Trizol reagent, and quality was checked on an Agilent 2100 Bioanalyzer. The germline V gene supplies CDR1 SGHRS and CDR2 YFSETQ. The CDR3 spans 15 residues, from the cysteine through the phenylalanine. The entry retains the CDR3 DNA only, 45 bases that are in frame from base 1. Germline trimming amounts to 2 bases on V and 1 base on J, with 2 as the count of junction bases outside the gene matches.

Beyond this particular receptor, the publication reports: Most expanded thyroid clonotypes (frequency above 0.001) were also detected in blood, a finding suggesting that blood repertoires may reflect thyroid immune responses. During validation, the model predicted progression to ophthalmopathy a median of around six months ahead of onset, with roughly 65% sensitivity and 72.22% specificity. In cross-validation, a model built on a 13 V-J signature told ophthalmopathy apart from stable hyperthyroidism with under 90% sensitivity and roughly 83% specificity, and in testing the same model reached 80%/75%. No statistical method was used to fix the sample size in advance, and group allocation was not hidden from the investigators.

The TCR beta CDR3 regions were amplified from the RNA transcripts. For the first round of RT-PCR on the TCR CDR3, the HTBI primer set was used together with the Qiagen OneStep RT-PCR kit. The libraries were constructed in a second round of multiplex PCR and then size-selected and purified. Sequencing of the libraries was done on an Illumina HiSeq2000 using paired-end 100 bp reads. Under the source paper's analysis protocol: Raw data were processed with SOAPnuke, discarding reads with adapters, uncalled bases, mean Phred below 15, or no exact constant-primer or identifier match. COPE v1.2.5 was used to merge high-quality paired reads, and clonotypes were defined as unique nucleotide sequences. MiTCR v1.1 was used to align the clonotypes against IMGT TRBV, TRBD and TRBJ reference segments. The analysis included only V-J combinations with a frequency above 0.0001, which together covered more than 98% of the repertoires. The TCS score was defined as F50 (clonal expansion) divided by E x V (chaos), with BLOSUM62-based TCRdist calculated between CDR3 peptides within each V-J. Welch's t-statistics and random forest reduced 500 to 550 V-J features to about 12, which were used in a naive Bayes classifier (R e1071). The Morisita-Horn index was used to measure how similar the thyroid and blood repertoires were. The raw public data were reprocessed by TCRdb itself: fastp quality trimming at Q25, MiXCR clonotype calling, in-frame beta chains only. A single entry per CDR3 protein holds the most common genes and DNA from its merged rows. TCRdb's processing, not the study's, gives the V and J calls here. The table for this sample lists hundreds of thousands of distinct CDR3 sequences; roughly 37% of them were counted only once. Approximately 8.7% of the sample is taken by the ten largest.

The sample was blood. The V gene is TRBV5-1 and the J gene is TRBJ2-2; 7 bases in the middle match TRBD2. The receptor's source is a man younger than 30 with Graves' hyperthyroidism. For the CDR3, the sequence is CASSFERGNTGELFF. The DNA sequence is TGCGCCAGCAGCTTCGAGCGGGGGAACACCGGGGAGCTGTTTTTT.